This TCR beta chain was captured in a study of T cell repertoires in aging, cancer and after chemotherapy. Notes on the study in general: In healthy donors, age-related TCR diversity loss mainly reflected lost richness.

Germline-derived CDR1 and CDR2 are MRHNA and SNTAGT. The V gene end was trimmed by 0 bases and the J gene end by 6 bases; junction bases not matched to a gene: 6. This CDR3 region has 15 residues. Amplification of TCR beta used genomic DNA extracted from peripheral blood. In its sample, this clonotype is medium-sized. As yet, its antigen is unknown. Rearranged V-D-J TRB sequences were amplified with a mixed TRB-A/B primer pool. MiXCR was run by TCRdb on the multiplex PCR reads, yielding one entry per CDR3 protein. The data hold roughly 2,400 distinct CDR3 sequences, with about 20% observed a single time.

The specimen was blood. The TCR originated in a human donor with a blood cancer. The chain has TRBV6-4 and TRBJ2-3; the match to TRBD2 covers 7 bases. The CDR3 nucleotides are TGTGCCAGCAGTGACTCTTGGGGACTAATTGATACGCAGTATTTT. This sequence encodes CASSDSWGLIDTQYF.